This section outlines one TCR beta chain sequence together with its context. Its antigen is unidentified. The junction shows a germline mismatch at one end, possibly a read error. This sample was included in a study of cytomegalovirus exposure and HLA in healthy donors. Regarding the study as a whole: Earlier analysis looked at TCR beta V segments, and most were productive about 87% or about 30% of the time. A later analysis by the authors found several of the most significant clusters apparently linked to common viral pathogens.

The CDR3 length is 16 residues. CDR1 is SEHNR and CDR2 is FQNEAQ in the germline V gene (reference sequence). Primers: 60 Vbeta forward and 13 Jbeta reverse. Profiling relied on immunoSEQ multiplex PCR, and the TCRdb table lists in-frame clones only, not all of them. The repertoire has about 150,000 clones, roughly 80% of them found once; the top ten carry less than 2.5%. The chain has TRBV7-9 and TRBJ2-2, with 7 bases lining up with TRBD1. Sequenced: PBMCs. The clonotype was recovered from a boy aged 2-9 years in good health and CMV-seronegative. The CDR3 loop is CSSSWDSLTNTGELFF. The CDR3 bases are TGTTCCAGCAGTTGGGACAGCTTAACGAACACCGGGGAGCTGTTTTTT. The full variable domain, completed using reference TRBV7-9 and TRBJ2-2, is DTGVSQNPRHKITKRGQNVTFRCDPISEHNRLYWYRQTLGQGPEFLTYFQNEAQLEKSRLLSDRFSAERPKGSFSTLEIQRTEQGDSAMYLCSSSWDSLTNTGELFFGEGSRLTVL.